This TCR beta chain was observed in a study of a mutant IDH1 vaccine in newly diagnosed glioma. As for the study in general: Former treatment meant radiotherapy, temozolomide, or both; the majority had gotten both.

Germline loops: CDR1 MNHEY, CDR2 SVGAGI. Between the trimmed V and J ends, which lost 11 bases and 4 bases, there was a span of 15 bases. The CDR3 is made up of 12 amino acids. Sequenced by immunoSEQ multiplex PCR; TCRdb stores in-frame clones only, minus some. The sample includes about 96,000 clones, about 80% of them seen just once. The sample's time point: baseline, week 1 (first vaccination visit). Treatment described: pre-vaccination baseline after standard-of-care therapy. Astrocytomas found in donors were new, WHO grade 3 or 4, IDH1-mutant and ATRX-lost. The clonotype originates from a man aged 40-49 years with glioma. The rearrangement uses TRBV6-5 and TRBJ2-7; D call uncertain. Material: PBMCs, obtained from a glioma patient treated with radiotherapy, temozolomide or both. CDR3 loop: CAPKGINYEQYF. The CDR3 DNA is TGTGCCCCCAAGGGAATAAATTACGAGCAGTACTTC.